These 22 T cell receptor beta chains were sequenced from one sample in a study of beta chain features in type 1 diabetes. Overall study results and limits: Shortening of TCRB CDR3s, moderate but significant, appeared in all four CD4+ subsets of Type 1 diabetes patients.

Expressed TCRB transcripts got sequenced, as all isolated RNA was reverse transcribed. Sequencing was performed with immunoSEQ multiplex PCR; in TCRdb, only in-frame clones are kept and a portion is missing. The sample carries about 340,000 clones, approximately 12% recorded once. The antigens these receptors bind are not known. Sample: naive CD4+ T cells from blood. The origin of the receptors is a woman under 30 with type 1 diabetes.

This clone was seen a few times. The gene calls are TRBV5-4 and TRBJ2-1; TRBD2 is a possible D gene (5 bases). The CDR3 extends over 13 amino acids. The germline CDR1 and CDR2 sequences are SGHNT and YYREEE (reference sequence). The V gene lost 4 bases and the J gene lost 8 bases, with 13 bases spanning the gap. CDR3 region: CASSEARGDEQFF. The CDR3 region has the DNA TGTGCCAGCAGCGAAGCTCGGGGTGATGAGCAGTTCTTC.

This clone was counted between two and nine times. This rearrangement joins TRBV11-2 to TRBJ2-1; D call uncertain. The CDR3 extends over 13 amino acids. Trimming removed 1 base from V and 5 bases from J, with 6 bases in between. Germline lookup yields CDR1 SGHAT and CDR2 FQNNGV. DNA of the CDR3: TGTGCCAGCAGCTTAGGACTTAACAATGAGCAGTTCTTC. Protein: CASSLGLNNEQFF.

This clone has a handful of counts. The rearrangement links TRBV29-1 to TRBJ2-1; TRBD2 aligns across 12 bases. The CDR3 runs 15 residues. Trimming removed 5 bases from V and 9 bases from J; junction bases left unmatched: 11. The germline V gene encodes CDR1 SQVTM and CDR2 ANQGSEA. For the CDR3, the DNA is TGCAGCGTTAAAGGACTAGCGGGAACGTATGGTGAGCAGTTCTTC. This encodes CSVKGLAGTYGEQFF.

This clone was observed once. This chain joins TRBV18 and TRBJ1-5, with D maybe TRBD1 (6 bases). This CDR3 has 17 amino acids. V gave up 0 bases and J gave up 6 bases, with 18 bases separating them. Looked up from germline, CDR1 is KGHSH and CDR2 is LQKENI. The CDR3 loop is CASSPPGAGRGSQPQHF. The CDR3 DNA reads as TGTGCCAGCTCACCACCGGGGGCAGGGAGAGGATCTCAGCCCCAGCATTTT. Variable domain in full (rest from reference TRBV18 and TRBJ1-5): NAGVMQNPRHLVRRRGQEARLRCSPMKGHSHVYWYRQLPEEGLKFMVYLQKENIIDESGMPKERFSAEFPKEGPSILRIQQVVRGDSAAYFCASSPPGAGRGSQPQHFGDGTRLSIL.

This clone was seen a handful of times. The chain couples TRBV28 to TRBJ2-7; 9 bases match TRBD1. The CDR3 extends over 15 amino acids. Trimming at V came to 6 bases and at J to 5 bases, leaving 11 bases not matched to a gene. Germline assignment: CDR1 MDHEN and CDR2 SYDVKM. The CDR3 loop is CASRAPGQGVHEQYF. The CDR3 nucleotides are TGTGCCAGCAGGGCGCCGGGACAGGGTGTCCACGAGCAGTACTTC.

This chain joins TRBV30 and TRBJ1-3; D gene unclear. V was cut by 5 bases and J by 2 bases, with 10 bases left in between. Germline assignment: CDR1 GTSNPN and CDR2 SVGIG (reference sequence). CDR3 length: 13 residues. CDR3 nucleotide sequence: TGTGCCTGGCAGTATTTCACTGGAAACACCATATATTTT. Translating gives CAWQYFTGNTIYF.

This clone was seen a few times. The V call is TRBV5-6, the J call TRBJ2-1, with 7 bases identical to TRBD2. J gave up 3 bases and V 0 bases, and 3 bases lay outside the gene matches. This CDR3 contains 15 residues. CDR1 SGHDT and CDR2 YYEEEE come from the germline V gene. This chain's CDR3 is CASSLGGGSYNEQFF. The CDR3 nucleotides read TGTGCCAGCAGCTTGGGAGGCGGGAGCTACAATGAGCAGTTCTTC.

A few counts support this clone. This rearrangement joins TRBV5-5 to TRBJ2-1; D is ambiguous. Germline V CDR1 and CDR2: SGHKS, YYEKEE (reference sequence). V lost 2 bases and J lost 10, with 16 bases in between. CDR3 length equals 14 residues. The CDR3 loop is CASSFSTNRDEQFF. DNA for the CDR3: TGTGCCAGCAGCTTCTCTACCAACAGAGACGAGCAGTTCTTC.

This clone showed up just a few times. V is TRBV5-6 and J is TRBJ2-5; TRBD1 might be the D (5 bases). Trimming took 1 base from V and 13 from J, leaving 11 bases between them. Per the germline V gene, CDR1 is SGHDT and CDR2 is YYEEEE. This CDR3 has 11 residues. CDR3 amino acids: CASSLWRQRYF. CDR3 DNA: TGTGCCAGCAGCTTGTGGAGACAGCGGTACTTC. The whole variable domain, remainder taken from reference TRBV5-6 and TRBJ2-5, is DAGVTQSPTHLIKTRGQQVTLRCSPKSGHDTVSWYQQALGQGPQFIFQYYEEEERQRGNFPDRFSGHQFPNYSSELNVNALLLGDSALYLCASSLWRQRYFGPGTRLLVL.

The V and J genes are TRBV4-1 and TRBJ2-2, with 9 bases aligning to TRBD2. V dropped 5 bases and J dropped 2; count of bases not matched to a gene: 3. Germline V gene lookup returns CDR1 MGHRA and CDR2 YSYEKL. The CDR3 is 15 residues long. This CDR3 reads CASSSTSGNTGELFF. CDR3 in DNA: TGCGCCAGCAGCTCGACTAGCGGAAACACCGGGGAGCTGTTTTTT.

The rearrangement links TRBV5-4 to TRBJ2-1; TRBD1 aligns across 9 bases. CDR1 is SGHNT, CDR2 YYREEE, per germline (reference sequence). CDR3 size: 15 residues. Unmatched junction bases numbered 7, after V lost 7 bases and J lost 2 bases. The CDR3 spells CASAPDRGTYNEQFF. As DNA, the CDR3 is TGTGCCAGCGCCCCGGACAGGGGAACCTACAATGAGCAGTTCTTC.

This chain uses TRBV5-6 with TRBJ2-1, with 9 positions matching TRBD2. Trimming at V came to 1 base and at J to 7 bases, leaving 6 bases not matched to a gene. In germline, CDR1 is SGHDT, CDR2 YYEEEE. This CDR3 spans 15 amino acids. As DNA, the CDR3 is TGTGCCAGCAGCTTGCGGCTAGCGGGATGGAATGAGCAGTTCTTC. It translates to CASSLRLAGWNEQFF.

For this clone: The sample contains more than one DNA sequence encoding this CDR3. J is TRBJ2-1 and V is TRBV5-1; 10 positions match TRBD2. The germline CDR1 and CDR2 sequences are SGHRS and YFSETQ. The CDR3 loop spans 15 amino acids. V was clipped by 0 bases and J by 6 bases; unmatched bases: 3. CDR3 protein: CASSLGTSGSNEQFF. The CDR3 DNA follows: TGCGCCAGCAGCTTGGGGACTAGCGGTTCCAATGAGCAGTTCTTC.

This clone has just a few counts. V and J are TRBV29-1 and TRBJ2-5; TRBD1 is a possible D gene (5 bases). There are 13 residues in the CDR3. The V gene lost 5 bases and the J gene lost 5 bases, with 15 bases spanning the gap. The V gene's germline CDR1 is SQVTM and CDR2 ANQGSEA. The CDR3 sequence: CSVKSGLRETQYF. The CDR3 DNA sequence: TGCAGCGTTAAGTCAGGGCTACGGGAGACCCAGTACTTC.

This chain uses TRBV7-9 with TRBJ1-5; D possibly corresponds to TRBD1 (5 bases). Germline CDR1 SEHNR, CDR2 FQNEAQ (reference sequence). With 1 base removed from V and 4 bases from J, the gap between germline ends came to 11 bases. The CDR3 covers 15 residues. The CDR3 sequence is CASSLGEGVNQPQHF. The DNA for the CDR3 is TGTGCCAGCAGCTTAGGTGAAGGGGTTAATCAGCCCCAGCATTTT.

This clone was picked up a small number of times. The chain is built from TRBV5-1 and TRBJ2-1; possible D gene TRBD2, 6 bases. This CDR3 region has 17 residues. V was pared by 4 bases and J by 1 base, with 18 bases between. Looked up from germline, CDR1 is SGHRS and CDR2 is YFSETQ. CDR3 coding DNA: TGCGCCAGCAGCGGCCGACTAGTCATTGGTTCCTACAATGAGCAGTTCTTC. It translates to CASSGRLVIGSYNEQFF.

The J gene is TRBJ2-3, the V gene TRBV7-2; possibly TRBD1 for D (6 bases). The CDR3 length is 16 residues. Trimming cost V 1 base and J 1 base, with 12 bases left between them. CDR1 and CDR2 (germline): SGHTA, FQGNSA. The chain's CDR3 is CASSLVSNRGTDTQYF. DNA for the CDR3: TGTGCCAGCAGCTTAGTTTCTAACAGGGGCACAGATACGCAGTATTTT. The full variable domain, rest sourced from reference TRBV7-2 and TRBJ2-3, is GAGVSQSPSNKVTEKGKDVELRCDPISGHTALYWYRQSLGQGLEFLIYFQGNSAPDKSGLPSDRFSAERTGGSVSTLTIQRTQQEDSAVYLCASSLVSNRGTDTQYFGPGTRLTVL.

This clone occurred a few times. The rearrangement links TRBV30 to TRBJ1-5; D is perhaps TRBD1 (6 bases). Germline CDR1 is GTSNPN and CDR2 is SVGIG (reference sequence). Deletions cut 5 bases from V and 4 bases from J, with 15 bases between. This CDR3 is 14 amino acids long. CDR3 residues: CAWGARTVNQPQHF. The CDR3 DNA is TGTGCCTGGGGCGCCCGGACAGTTAATCAGCCCCAGCATTTT.

This clone appeared a few times. This chain uses TRBV29-1 with TRBJ2-1; 13 bases are shared with TRBD2. The CDR3 runs to 15 residues. With V trimmed by 2 bases and J by 9 bases, 7 bases remained unmatched. CDR1 is SQVTM, CDR2 ANQGSEA, per germline. CDR3 in amino acids: CSVEPRLAGGPEQFF. The CDR3 DNA is TGCAGCGTTGAACCCCGACTAGCGGGAGGTCCTGAGCAGTTCTTC.

This clone was seen a few times. This sequence joins TRBV9 and TRBJ1-2; a weak D match, TRBD1 (5 bases). Trimming took 4 bases from V and 4 from J, leaving 14 bases between them. Germline V gene lookup returns CDR1 SGDLS and CDR2 YYNGEE. This CDR3 is built from 14 residues. This CDR3 reads CASSPAGEGYGYTF. DNA for the CDR3: TGTGCCAGCAGCCCCGCGGGGGAGGGCTATGGCTACACCTTC.

In this sample, this clone turned up a few times. This chain uses TRBV11-2 with TRBJ2-3, with D possibly matching TRBD2 (6 bases). V gave up 4 bases and J gave up 5 bases, with 16 bases separating them. There are 15 residues in the CDR3. Germline V gene lookup returns CDR1 SGHAT and CDR2 FQNNGV. The CDR3 DNA sequence: TGTGCCAGCAGCTCCCGACTAGGGACGGGAGATACGCAGTATTTT. Translated: CASSSRLGTGDTQYF.

The chain joins TRBV5-6 to TRBJ2-1; 9 positions agree with TRBD1. The germline V gene has CDR1 SGHDT and CDR2 YYEEEE. The CDR3 extends over 16 amino acids. V was clipped by 1 base and J by 0 bases; unmatched bases: 2. DNA for the CDR3: TGTGCCAGCAGCTTGTTGGGACAGGGCTCCTACAATGAGCAGTTCTTC. Its translation: CASSLLGQGSYNEQFF. Using reference TRBV5-6 and TRBJ2-1 for the parts outside the CDR3, the full variable domain is DAGVTQSPTHLIKTRGQQVTLRCSPKSGHDTVSWYQQALGQGPQFIFQYYEEEERQRGNFPDRFSGHQFPNYSSELNVNALLLGDSALYLCASSLLGQGSYNEQFFGPGTRLTVL.